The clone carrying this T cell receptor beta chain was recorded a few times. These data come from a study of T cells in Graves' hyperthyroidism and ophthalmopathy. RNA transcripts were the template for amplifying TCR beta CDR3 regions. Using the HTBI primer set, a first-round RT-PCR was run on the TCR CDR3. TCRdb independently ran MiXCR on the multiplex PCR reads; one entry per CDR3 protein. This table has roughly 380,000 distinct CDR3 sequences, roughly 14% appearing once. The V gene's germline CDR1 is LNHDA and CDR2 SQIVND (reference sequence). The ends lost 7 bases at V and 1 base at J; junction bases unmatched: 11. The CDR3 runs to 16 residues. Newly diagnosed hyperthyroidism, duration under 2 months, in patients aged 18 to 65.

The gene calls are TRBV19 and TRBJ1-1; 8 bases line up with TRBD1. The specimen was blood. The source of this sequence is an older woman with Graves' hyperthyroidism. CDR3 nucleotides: TGTGCCAGTACCTTACTCCAGGGGGCCGGGAACACTGAAGCTTTCTTT. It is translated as CASTLLQGAGNTEAFF.